These 6 T cell receptor beta chains were sequenced from one sample in a study of glioma-infiltrating T cells after dendritic cell vaccination. Repertoires were generated with immunoSEQ multiplex PCR, while TCRdb's copy carries only in-frame clones and drops some. The data contain about 50,000 clones, roughly 84% of them singletons. Time point noted: after dendritic cell vaccination, including at tumor progression/relapse. The specimen was blood, collected after dendritic cell vaccination. The receptors here all came from a human donor with glioblastoma.

CDR3 bases: TGTGCGTCAACCTGGGGACTAGCTCCCACAGAGACCCAGTACTTC. Its protein is CASTWGLAPTETQYF. V gene TRBV7-2 combines with J gene TRBJ2-5; TRBD2 agrees at 9 bases. Germline V gene lookup returns CDR1 SGHTA and CDR2 FQGNSA. The CDR3 spans 15 residues.

The rearrangement uses TRBV27 and TRBJ2-3, with D possibly TRBD2 on 5 matching bases. V lost 5 bases and J lost 6, with 9 bases in between. The CDR3 has 12 residues. Germline V gene data show CDR1 as MNHEY and CDR2 as SMNVEV (reference sequence). CDR3 in amino acids: CASSPLGDTQYF. DNA of the CDR3: TGTGCCAGCAGTCCACTAGGGGATACGCAGTATTTT.

The chain employs TRBV5-1 and TRBJ1-2, with 8 bases that match TRBD1. With V trimmed by 5 bases and J by 4 bases, 7 bases remained unmatched. CDR3 length equals 14 residues. Germline assignment: CDR1 SGHRS and CDR2 YFSETQ. Here the CDR3 reads CASSNGQGSYGYTF. CDR3 bases: TGCGCCAGCAGTAACGGACAGGGAAGCTATGGCTACACCTTC.

The chain carries TRBV10-3 and TRBJ2-3; TRBD2 agrees at 11 bases. CDR1 is ENHRY, CDR2 SYGVKD, per germline. With V trimmed by 10 bases and J by 5 bases, 11 bases remained unmatched. This CDR3 has 15 residues. CDR3 amino acids: CASRFSGGAVDTQYF. CDR3 nucleotide sequence: TGTGCCAGCAGGTTTAGCGGGGGGGCCGTAGATACGCAGTATTTT.

The genes are TRBV10-3 and TRBJ2-2; 11 nucleotides agree with TRBD2. Germline V gene data show CDR1 as ENHRY and CDR2 as SYGVKD. J lost 6 bases, V lost 3 bases, and 3 bases had no gene match. This CDR3 is built from 15 residues. CDR3 loop: CAISESSGGSGELFF. The CDR3 coding sequence is TGTGCCATCAGTGAATCTAGCGGGGGGTCCGGGGAGCTGTTTTTT.

This chain links TRBV6-5 with TRBJ2-7, with 9 positions matching TRBD2. CDR1 is MNHEY, CDR2 SVGAGI, per germline. V gave up 0 bases and J gave up 7 bases; unmatched junction bases: 10. The CDR3 loop spans 16 amino acids. The CDR3 spells CASSYSPWEAGGEQYF. The DNA of the CDR3 is TGTGCCAGCAGTTACTCCCCGTGGGAGGCGGGGGGGGAGCAGTACTTC.